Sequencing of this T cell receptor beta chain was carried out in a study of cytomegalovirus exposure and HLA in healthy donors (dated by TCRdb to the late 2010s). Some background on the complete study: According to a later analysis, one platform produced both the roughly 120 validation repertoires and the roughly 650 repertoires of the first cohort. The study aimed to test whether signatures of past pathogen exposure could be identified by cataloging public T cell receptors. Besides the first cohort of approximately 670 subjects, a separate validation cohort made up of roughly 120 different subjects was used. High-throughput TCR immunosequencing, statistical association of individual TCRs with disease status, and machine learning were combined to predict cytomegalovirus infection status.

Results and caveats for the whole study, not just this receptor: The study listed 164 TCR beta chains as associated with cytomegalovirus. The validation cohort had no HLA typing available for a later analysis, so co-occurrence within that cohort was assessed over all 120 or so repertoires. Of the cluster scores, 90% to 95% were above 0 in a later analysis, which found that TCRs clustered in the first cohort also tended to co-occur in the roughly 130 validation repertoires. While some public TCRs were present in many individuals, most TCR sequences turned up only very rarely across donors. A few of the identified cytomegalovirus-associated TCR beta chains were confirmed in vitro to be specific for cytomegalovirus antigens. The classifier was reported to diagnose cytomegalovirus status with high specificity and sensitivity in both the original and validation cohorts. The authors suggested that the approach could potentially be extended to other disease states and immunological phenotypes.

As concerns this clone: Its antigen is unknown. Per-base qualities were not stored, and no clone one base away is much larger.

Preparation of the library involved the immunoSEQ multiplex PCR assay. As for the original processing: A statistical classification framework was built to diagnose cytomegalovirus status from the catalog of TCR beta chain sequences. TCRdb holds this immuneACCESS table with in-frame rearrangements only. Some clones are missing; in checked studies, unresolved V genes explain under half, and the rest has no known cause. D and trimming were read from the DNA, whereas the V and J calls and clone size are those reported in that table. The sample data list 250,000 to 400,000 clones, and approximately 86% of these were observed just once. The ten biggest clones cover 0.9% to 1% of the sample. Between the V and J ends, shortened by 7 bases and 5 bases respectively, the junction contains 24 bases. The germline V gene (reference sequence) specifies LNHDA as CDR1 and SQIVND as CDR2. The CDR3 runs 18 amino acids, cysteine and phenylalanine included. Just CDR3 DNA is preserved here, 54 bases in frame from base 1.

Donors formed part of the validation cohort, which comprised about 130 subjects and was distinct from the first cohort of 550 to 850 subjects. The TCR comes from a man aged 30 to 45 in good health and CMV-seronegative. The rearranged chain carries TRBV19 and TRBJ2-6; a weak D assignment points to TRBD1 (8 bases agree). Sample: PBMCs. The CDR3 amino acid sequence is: CASNNRGEGTLRANVLTF. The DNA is TGTGCCAGTAATAACAGGGGGGAGGGTACTCTTCGGGCCAACGTCCTGACTTTC.